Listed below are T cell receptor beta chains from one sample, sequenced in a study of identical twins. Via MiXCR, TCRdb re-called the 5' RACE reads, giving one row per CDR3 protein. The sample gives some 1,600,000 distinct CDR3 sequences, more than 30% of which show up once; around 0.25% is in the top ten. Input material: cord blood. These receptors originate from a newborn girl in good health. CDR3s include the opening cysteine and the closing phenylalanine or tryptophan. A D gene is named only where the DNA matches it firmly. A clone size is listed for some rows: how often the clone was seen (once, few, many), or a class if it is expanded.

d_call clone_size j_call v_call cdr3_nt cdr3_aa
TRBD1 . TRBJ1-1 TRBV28 TGTGCCAGCACCCCCGGGACAGGGTGGGCTGAAGCTTTCTTT CASTPGTGWAEAFF
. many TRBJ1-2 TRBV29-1 TGCAGCGTTGCAGGGGTGGGATATGGCTACACCTTC CSVAGVGYGYTF
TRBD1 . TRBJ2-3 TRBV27 TGTGCCAGCAGCATAAAGGGGGCAATTCGGGGAGATACGCAGTATTTT CASSIKGAIRGDTQYF
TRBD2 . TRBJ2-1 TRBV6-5 TGTGCCAGCAGTTCAATCTTGCGGACTAGCGGGAGTATCAATGAGCAGTTCTTC CASSSILRTSGSINEQFF
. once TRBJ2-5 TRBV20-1 TGCAGTGCTAGAGAGGAGACCCACTACTTC CSAREETHYF
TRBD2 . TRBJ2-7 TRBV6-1 TGTGCCAGCAGTGAAGGAGGGACTAGCGCCTACGAGCAGTACTTC CASSEGGTSAYEQYF
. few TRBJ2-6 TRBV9 TGTGCCAGCCGACTTAACAGGGCTGGGGCCAACGTCCTGACTTTC CASRLNRAGANVLTF
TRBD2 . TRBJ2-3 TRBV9 TGTGCCAGCAGCGTAGAGGTCCTAGCGGGAGGTATGGATACGCAGTATTTT CASSVEVLAGGMDTQYF
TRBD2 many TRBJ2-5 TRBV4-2 TGTGCCAGCAGCCAGGGACTAGCGGGGTACCAAGAGACCCAGTACTTC CASSQGLAGYQETQYF
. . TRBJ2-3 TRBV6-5 TGTGCCAGCAGTTACCAGCCAGCTTCTACAGATACGCAGTATTTT CASSYQPASTDTQYF
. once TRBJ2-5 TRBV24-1 TGTGCCACCAGTGATCGGAGCGTCCAAGAGACCCAGTACTTC CATSDRSVQETQYF
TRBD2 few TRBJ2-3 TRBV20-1 TGCAGTGCTAGACGACTAGCGGGGGGGTTGGATACGCAGTATTTT CSARRLAGGLDTQYF
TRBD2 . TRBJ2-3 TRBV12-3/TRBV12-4 TGTGCCAGCAGCTCGCATCACCTTAGCGGGAGTCCCTCAGATGCGCAGTATTTT CASSSHHLSGSPSDAQYF
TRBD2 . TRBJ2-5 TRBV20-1 TGCAGTGCTATGACTAGCGGGAGGGCCTCGGGCAATGAGCAGTACTTC CSAMTSGRASGNEQYF
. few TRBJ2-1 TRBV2 TGTGCCAGCAGTTCGAGAGAGGGAGCCTACAATGAGCAGTTCTTC CASSSREGAYNEQFF
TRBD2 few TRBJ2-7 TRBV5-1 TGCGCCAGCAGCTACTGTATTTGCGGGAGCTCCTCCTACGAGCAGTACTTC CASSYCICGSSSYEQYF
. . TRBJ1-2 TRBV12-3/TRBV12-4 TGTGCCAGCAACTTAGGGGGTAACTATGGCTACACCTTC CASNLGGNYGYTF
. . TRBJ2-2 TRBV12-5 TGTGCTAGTGGTTTGACCAGGGGCCTCACGAACACCGGGGAGCTGTTTTTT CASGLTRGLTNTGELFF
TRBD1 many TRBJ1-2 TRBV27 TGTGCCAGCAGTTTCCGACAGGGTAATGGCTACACCTTC CASSFRQGNGYTF
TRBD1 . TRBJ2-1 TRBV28 TGTGCCAGCAGTTTCTCCGGGACAGGGGCCTACAATGAGCAGTTCTTC CASSFSGTGAYNEQFF
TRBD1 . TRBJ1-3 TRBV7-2 TGTGCCAGCAGCTGGACAGGTGGAAACACCATATATTTT CASSWTGGNTIYF
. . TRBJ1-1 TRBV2 TGTGCCAGCAGTGAAGAAAGGACGAACACTGAAGCTTTCTTT CASSEERTNTEAFF
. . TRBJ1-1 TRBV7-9 TGTGCCAGCAGCCCCGACATGCAAGCTTTCTTT CASSPDMQAFF